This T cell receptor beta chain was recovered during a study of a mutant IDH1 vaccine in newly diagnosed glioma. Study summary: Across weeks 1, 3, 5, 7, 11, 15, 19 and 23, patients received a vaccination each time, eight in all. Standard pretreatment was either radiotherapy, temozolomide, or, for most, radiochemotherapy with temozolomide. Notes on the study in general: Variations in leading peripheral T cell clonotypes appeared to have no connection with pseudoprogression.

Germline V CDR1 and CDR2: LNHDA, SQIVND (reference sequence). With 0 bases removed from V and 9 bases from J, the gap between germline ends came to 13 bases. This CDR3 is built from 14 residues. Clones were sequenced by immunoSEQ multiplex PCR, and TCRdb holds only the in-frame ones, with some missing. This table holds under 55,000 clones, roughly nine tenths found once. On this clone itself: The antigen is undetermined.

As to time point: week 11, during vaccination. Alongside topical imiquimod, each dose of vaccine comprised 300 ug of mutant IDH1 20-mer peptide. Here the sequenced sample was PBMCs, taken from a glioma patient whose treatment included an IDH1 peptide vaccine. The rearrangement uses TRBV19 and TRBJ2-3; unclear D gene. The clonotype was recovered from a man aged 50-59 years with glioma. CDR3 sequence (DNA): TGTGCCAGTAGTATAGACAGAACCGGTGACACGCAGTATTTT. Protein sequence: CASSIDRTGDTQYF.